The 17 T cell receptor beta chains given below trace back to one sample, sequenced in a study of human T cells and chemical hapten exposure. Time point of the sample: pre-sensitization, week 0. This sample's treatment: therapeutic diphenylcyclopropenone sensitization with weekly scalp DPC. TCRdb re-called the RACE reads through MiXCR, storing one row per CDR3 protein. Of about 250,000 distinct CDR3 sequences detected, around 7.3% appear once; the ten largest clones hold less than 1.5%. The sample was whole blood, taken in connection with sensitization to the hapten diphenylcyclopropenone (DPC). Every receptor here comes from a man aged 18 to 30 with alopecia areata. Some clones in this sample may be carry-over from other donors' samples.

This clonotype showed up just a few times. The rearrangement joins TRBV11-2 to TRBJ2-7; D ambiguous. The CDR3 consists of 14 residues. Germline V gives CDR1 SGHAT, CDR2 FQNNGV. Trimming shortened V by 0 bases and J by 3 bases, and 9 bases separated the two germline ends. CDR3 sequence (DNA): TGTGCCAGCAGCTTAGAAGGGTACATCTACGAGCAGTACTTC. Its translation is CASSLEGYIYEQYF.

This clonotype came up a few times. This CDR3 is CASSLIGRLETQYF. In nucleotides, the CDR3 is TGTGCCAGCAGCTTAATCGGACGGCTAGAGACCCAGTACTTC. V and J are TRBV7-3 and TRBJ2-5; D is unresolved. Trimming took 1 base from V and 4 from J, leaving 10 bases between them. The CDR3 is 14 residues long. Per germline, CDR1 SGHTA and CDR2 FQGTGA.

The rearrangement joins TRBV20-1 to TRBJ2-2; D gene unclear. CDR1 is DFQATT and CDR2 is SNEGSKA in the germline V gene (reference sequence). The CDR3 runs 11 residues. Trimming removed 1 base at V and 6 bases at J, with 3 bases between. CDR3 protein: CSARVAGELFF. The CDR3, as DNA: TGCAGTGCTAGAGTGGCCGGGGAGCTGTTTTTT.

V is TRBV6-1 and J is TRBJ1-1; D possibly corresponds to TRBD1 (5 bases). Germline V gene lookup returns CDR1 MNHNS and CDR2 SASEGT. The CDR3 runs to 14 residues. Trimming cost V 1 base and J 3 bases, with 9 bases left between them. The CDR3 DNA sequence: TGTGCCAGCAGTGAAGGGGCAGGGTACACTGAAGCTTTCTTT. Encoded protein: CASSEGAGYTEAFF.

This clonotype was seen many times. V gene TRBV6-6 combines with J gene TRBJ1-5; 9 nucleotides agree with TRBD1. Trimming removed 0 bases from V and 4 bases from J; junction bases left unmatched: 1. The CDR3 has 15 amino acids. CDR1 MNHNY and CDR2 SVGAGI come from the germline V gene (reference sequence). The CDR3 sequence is CASSYSGQGNQPQHF. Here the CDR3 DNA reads TGTGCCAGCAGTTACTCGGGACAGGGAAATCAGCCCCAGCATTTT.

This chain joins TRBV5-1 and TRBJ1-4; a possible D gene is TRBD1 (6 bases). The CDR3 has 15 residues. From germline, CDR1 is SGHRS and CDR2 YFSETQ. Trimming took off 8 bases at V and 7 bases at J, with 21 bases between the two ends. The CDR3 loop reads CASALGGAGAEKLFF. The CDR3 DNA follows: TGCGCCAGTGCCCTAGGGGGGGCGGGAGCTGAAAAACTGTTTTTT.

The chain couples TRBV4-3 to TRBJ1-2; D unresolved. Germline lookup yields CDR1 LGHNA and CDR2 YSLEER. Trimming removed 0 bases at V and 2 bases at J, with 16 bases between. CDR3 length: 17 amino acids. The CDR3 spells CASSQENHAAGNYGYTF. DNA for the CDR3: TGCGCCAGCAGCCAAGAAAATCACGCAGCGGGAAACTATGGCTACACCTTC.

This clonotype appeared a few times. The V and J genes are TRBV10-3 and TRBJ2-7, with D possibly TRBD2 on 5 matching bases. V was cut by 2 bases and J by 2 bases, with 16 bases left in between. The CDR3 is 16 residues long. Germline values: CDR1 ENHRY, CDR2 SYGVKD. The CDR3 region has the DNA TGTGCCATCAGTGAGCCGCCGCCTAGGAGGACCTACGAGCAGTACTTC. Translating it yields CAISEPPPRRTYEQYF.

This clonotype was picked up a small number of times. The CDR3 region has the DNA TGTGCCAGCTCACAGGGGGCAGGCGAGCAGTACTTC. Residues: CASSQGAGEQYF. The chain joins TRBV18 to TRBJ2-7; 7 nucleotides align to TRBD1. This CDR3 has 12 amino acids. Germline CDR1 and CDR2: KGHSH and LQKENI. V was pared by 4 bases and J by 6 bases, with 3 bases of the junction left unmatched.

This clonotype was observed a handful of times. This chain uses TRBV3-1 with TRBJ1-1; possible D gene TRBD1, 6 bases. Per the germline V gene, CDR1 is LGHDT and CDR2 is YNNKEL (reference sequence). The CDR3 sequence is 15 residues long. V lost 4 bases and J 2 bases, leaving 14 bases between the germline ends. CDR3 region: CASSPIGQFNTEAFF. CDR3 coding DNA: TGTGCCAGCAGCCCCATTGGACAGTTCAACACTGAAGCTTTCTTT.

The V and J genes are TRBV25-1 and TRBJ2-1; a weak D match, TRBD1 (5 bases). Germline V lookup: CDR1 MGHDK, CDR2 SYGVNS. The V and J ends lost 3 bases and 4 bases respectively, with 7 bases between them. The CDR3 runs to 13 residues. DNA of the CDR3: TGTGCCAGCAGTGATTACAGGTACAATGAGCAGTTCTTC. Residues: CASSDYRYNEQFF.

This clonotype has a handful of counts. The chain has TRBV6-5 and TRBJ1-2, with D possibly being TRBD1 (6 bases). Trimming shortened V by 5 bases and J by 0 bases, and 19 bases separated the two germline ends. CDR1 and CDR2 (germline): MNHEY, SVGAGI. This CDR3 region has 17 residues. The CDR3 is CASSMERDKKANYGYTF. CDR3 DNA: TGTGCCAGCAGTATGGAACGGGACAAAAAAGCTAACTATGGCTACACCTTC.

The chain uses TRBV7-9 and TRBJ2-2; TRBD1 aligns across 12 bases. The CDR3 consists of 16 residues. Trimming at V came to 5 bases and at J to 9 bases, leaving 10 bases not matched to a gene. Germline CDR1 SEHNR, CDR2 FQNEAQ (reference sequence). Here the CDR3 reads CASSKTGTGGWRELFF. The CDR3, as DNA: TGTGCCAGCAGCAAAACCGGGACAGGGGGCTGGCGGGAGCTGTTTTTT.

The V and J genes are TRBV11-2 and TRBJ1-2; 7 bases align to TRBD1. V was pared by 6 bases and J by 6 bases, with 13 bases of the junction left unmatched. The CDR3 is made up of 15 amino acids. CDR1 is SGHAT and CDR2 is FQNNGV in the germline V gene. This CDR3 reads CASRKILHRGNGYTF. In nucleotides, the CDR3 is TGTGCCAGCAGGAAGATACTACACAGGGGAAATGGCTACACCTTC.

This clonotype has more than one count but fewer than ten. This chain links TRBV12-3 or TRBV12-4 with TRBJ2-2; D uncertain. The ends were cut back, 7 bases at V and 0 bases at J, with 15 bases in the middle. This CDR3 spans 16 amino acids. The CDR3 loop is CASIILGPTNTGELFF. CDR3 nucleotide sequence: TGTGCCAGCATTATCCTAGGCCCTACGAACACCGGGGAGCTGTTTTTT.

For the CDR3, the DNA is TGCAGTGCTAGAGTTCTACCGGGACAGGGGATCAATGAGCAGTTCTTC. Protein product: CSARVLPGQGINEQFF. The chain uses TRBV20-1 and TRBJ2-1, with 10 bases identical to TRBD1. The CDR3 has 16 residues. Germline CDR1 reads DFQATT; CDR2 reads SNEGSKA (reference sequence). The V gene end was trimmed by 1 base and the J gene end by 6 bases; junction bases not matched to a gene: 9.

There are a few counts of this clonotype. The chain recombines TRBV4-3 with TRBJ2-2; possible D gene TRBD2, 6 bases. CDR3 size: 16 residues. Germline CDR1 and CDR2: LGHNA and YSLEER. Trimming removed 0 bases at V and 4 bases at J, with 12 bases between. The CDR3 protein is CASSQERGGSTGELFF. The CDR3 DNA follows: TGCGCCAGCAGCCAAGAGCGGGGCGGTTCCACCGGGGAGCTGTTTTTT.